The rows below give T cell receptor beta chains drawn from one sample of a study of immune cell composition in non-small cell lung cancer. Profiled with immunoSEQ multiplex PCR; TCRdb holds only in-frame clones, not every one. The repertoire has some 5,100 clones, approximately 91% of them found once; the top ten carry 5% to 6.5%. What was sequenced was non-adjacent lung tissue. All receptors derive from a human donor with non-small cell lung cancer. Some clones in this sample may be carry-over from other donors' samples. The CDR3 runs from the conserved cysteine through the conserved F or W. The D gene is left open where the match is weak. Part of the rows lack a size; the others show once, few, many or a class for expanded clones.

TRBV28	.	TRBJ2-2	.	CAILTGSNTGELFF	TGTGCCATTCTTACAGGGTCGAACACCGGGGAGCTGTTTTTT
TRBV7-6	.	TRBJ2-2	TRBD2	CASSLRALAGVTGELFF	TGTGCCAGCAGTCTCCGGGCGCTAGCGGGAGTCACCGGGGAGCTGTTTTTT
TRBV5-4	once	TRBJ2-7	TRBD1	CASSQGVGVGEQYF	TGTGCCAGCAGCCAGGGGGTGGGTGTAGGAGAGCAGTACTTC
TRBV30	once	TRBJ2-5	TRBD1	CAWSIRGPRETQYF	TGTGCCTGGAGTATCAGGGGGCCGCGAGAGACCCAGTACTTC
TRBV18	.	TRBJ2-1	.	CASSYVGDNEQFF	TGTGCCAGCTCGTACGTAGGGGACAATGAGCAGTTCTTC
TRBV7-9	.	TRBJ2-6	.	CASSQDNSGANVLTF	TGTGCCAGCAGCCAGGACAACTCTGGGGCCAACGTCCTGACTTTC
TRBV6-5	.	TRBJ1-6	.	CASSYPGRILHF	TGTGCCAGCAGTTACCCAGGGCGCATCCTCCACTTT
TRBV11-2	.	TRBJ2-1	.	CASSSQVSSYNEQFF	TGTGCCAGCAGCTCACAGGTCAGCTCCTACAATGAGCAGTTCTTC
TRBV27	.	TRBJ2-1	TRBD1	CASSLGTGGYNEQFF	TGTGCCAGCAGCCTGGGGACAGGGGGCTACAATGAGCAGTTCTTC
TRBV2	.	TRBJ2-6	.	CASSDLFPGANVLTF	TGTGCCAGCAGTGATCTGTTCCCCGGGGCCAACGTCCTGACTTTC
TRBV5-6	.	TRBJ2-2	.	CASSLGEYTGELFF	TGTGCCAGCAGCTTGGGAGAGTACACCGGGGAGCTGTTTTTT
TRBV11-2	.	TRBJ2-2	.	CASSLADWAGNTGELFF	TGTGCCAGCAGCTTAGCTGATTGGGCAGGGAACACCGGGGAGCTGTTTTTT
TRBV6-1	.	TRBJ1-5	TRBD1	CASRGQAINQPQHF	TGTGCCAGCAGGGGACAGGCGATCAATCAGCCCCAGCATTTT
TRBV30	few	TRBJ1-6	.	CAWTARGYNSPLHF	TGTGCCTGGACAGCCCGGGGCTATAATTCACCCCTCCACTTT
TRBV5-5	.	TRBJ1-2	TRBD1	CASSQDGQVYGYTF	TGTGCCAGCAGCCAAGACGGACAGGTTTATGGCTACACCTTC
TRBV5-1	.	TRBJ2-3	.	CASSLAGGRSTDTQYF	TGCGCCAGCAGCTTGGCCGGGGGACGTAGCACAGATACGCAGTATTTT
TRBV4-2	few	TRBJ2-5	.	CASSLKLADRQETQYF	TGTGCCAGCAGCCTTAAACTAGCAGATAGACAAGAGACCCAGTACTTC